This TCR beta chain is drawn from a study of blood T cell repertoires in COVID-19. Individuals aged roughly 18 to 95 years were recruited from about two dozen US areas. The protocol was immunoSEQ multiplex PCR, while the TCRdb copy is restricted to in-frame clones and leaves out a portion. Of some 390,000 clones in the sample, roughly 86% were seen once. Per germline, CDR1 LGHDT and CDR2 YNNKEL (reference sequence). This CDR3 spans 15 amino acids. V lost 1 base to trimming and J lost 5 bases, with 14 bases between them. This sequence was found in a woman in her thirties who had recovered from COVID-19. Sequencing was carried out using PBMCs or T cells enriched from blood (not recorded which). This rearrangement joins TRBV3-1 (or the pseudogene TRBV3-2) to TRBJ1-2; D uncertain. The CDR3 protein is CASSQGTERRYGYTF. CDR3 DNA: TGTGCCAGCAGCCAAGGCACAGAGAGAAGGTATGGCTACACCTTC.